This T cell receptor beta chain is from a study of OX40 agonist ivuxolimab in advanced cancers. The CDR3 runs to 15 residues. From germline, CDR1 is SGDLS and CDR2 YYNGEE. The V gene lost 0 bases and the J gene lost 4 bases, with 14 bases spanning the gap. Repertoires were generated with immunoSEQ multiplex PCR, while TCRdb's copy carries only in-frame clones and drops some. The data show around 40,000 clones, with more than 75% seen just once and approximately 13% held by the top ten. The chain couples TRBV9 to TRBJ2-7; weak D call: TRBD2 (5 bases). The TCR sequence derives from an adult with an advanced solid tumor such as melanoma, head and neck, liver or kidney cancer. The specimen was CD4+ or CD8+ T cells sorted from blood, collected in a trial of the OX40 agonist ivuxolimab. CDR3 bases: TGTGCCAGCAGCGTAGAGAGGGAAACAATTTACGAGCAGTACTTC. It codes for CASSVERETIYEQYF.